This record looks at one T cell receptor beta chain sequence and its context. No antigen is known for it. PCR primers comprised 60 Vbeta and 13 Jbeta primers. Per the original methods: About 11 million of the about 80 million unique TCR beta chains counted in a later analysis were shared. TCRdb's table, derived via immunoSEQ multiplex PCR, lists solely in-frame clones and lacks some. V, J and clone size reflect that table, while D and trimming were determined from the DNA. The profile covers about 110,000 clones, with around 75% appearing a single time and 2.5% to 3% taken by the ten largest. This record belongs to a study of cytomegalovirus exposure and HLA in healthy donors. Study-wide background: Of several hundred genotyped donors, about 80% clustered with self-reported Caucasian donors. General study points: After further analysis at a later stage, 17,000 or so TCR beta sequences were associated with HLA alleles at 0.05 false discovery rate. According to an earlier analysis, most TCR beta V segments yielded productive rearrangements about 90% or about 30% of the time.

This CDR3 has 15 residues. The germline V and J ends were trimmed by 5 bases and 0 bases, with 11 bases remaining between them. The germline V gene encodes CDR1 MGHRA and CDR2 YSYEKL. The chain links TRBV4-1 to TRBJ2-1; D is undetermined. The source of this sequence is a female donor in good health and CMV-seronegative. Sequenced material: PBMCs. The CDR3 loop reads CASSTSVSSYNEQFF. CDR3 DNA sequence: TGCGCCAGCAGCACTTCCGTAAGCTCCTACAATGAGCAGTTCTTC.